A selection of T cell receptor beta chains follows, all from one sample in a study of T cells after yellow fever vaccination. TCRdb re-called the 5' RACE reads through MiXCR, storing one row per CDR3 protein. The repertoire holds around 320,000 distinct CDR3 sequences, with approximately 4.5% as singletons. Sequenced material: PBMCs, taken 15 days after the yellow fever booster vaccination. These receptors were obtained from a young man who received the YFV17D yellow fever vaccine. Both conserved end residues are part of each CDR3. A D gene is named only where the DNA matches it firmly. Size is omitted from some rows. Given values are once, few, many or a class for expanded clones.

v_gene	j_gene	d_gene	abundance	CDR3nt	CDR3aa
TRBV20-1	TRBJ2-1	-	many	TGCAGTGCCCTCTCGTACAATCAGATGGGCAGGATAGATGAGCAGTTCTTC	CSALSYNQMGRIDEQFF
TRBV9	TRBJ2-2	-	many	TGTGCCAGCAGCGTAGTAATCGGGGAGCTGTTTTTT	CASSVVIGELFF
TRBV4-2	TRBJ1-1	TRBD1	-	TGTGCCAGCAGCCCAAGAGGGACAGGGGAAAAGGCTTTCTTT	CASSPRGTGEKAFF
TRBV6-5	TRBJ1-1	TRBD1	-	TGTGCCAGCAAACGACAGGGGGCCCTGGCTGAAGCTTTCTTT	CASKRQGALAEAFF
TRBV12-5	TRBJ1-1	TRBD1	few	TGTGCTAGTGGTCCTGGGACAGGGGTCCTTGAAGCTTTCTTT	CASGPGTGVLEAFF
TRBV4-1	TRBJ2-4	TRBD1	-	TGCGCCAGCAGCCGCCCGGGACAGGAAAACATTCAGTACTTC	CASSRPGQENIQYF
TRBV5-1	TRBJ1-2	-	few	TGCGCCAGCAGCTTGATGGCAGTTGGAGTCTATGGCTACACCTTC	CASSLMAVGVYGYTF
TRBV7-9	TRBJ2-5	-	many	TGTGCCAGCAGCTACGTCGGGGGCAAGGAGACCCAGTACTTC	CASSYVGGKETQYF
TRBV5-5	TRBJ2-2	-	many	TGTGCCAGCAGCTTGGAGGGACACATCACCGGGGAGCTGTTTTTT	CASSLEGHITGELFF
TRBV10-2	TRBJ2-2	TRBD2	many	TGCGCCAGCATCCGCGCTCGGACTAGCGGATACACCGGGGAGCTGTTTTTT	CASIRARTSGYTGELFF
TRBV7-2	TRBJ2-3	-	-	TGTGCCAGCAGCCCCAGGGCCTATACGCAGTATTTT	CASSPRAYTQYF
TRBV19	TRBJ2-3	-	few	TGTGCCAGTGTCCCCCGTCCGTCCGGCACAGATACGCAGTATTTT	CASVPRPSGTDTQYF
TRBV20-1	TRBJ1-4	-	many	TGCAGTGCCACTCCCGGGGCACTCGCCGGTGAAAAACTGTTTTTT	CSATPGALAGEKLFF
TRBV29-1	TRBJ2-7	-	few	TGCAGCGTTGGGGGGGGTTGGACAGGGCAGTACGAGCAGTACTTC	CSVGGGWTGQYEQYF
TRBV11-2	TRBJ2-1	TRBD2	-	TGTGCCAGCAGCTTTCCCCTGGCTAGCGGGGGGGCCTTTGAGCAGTTCTTC	CASSFPLASGGAFEQFF
TRBV7-3	TRBJ1-2	TRBD1	few	TGTGCCAGCAGCCCGGAACAGGGGGCTCTCGTGGGGGGCTACACCTTC	CASSPEQGALVGGYTF
TRBV7-7	TRBJ2-1	-	many	TGTGCTAGCAGCTTTACAGGAGACAATGAGCAGTTCTTC	CASSFTGDNEQFF
TRBV4-1	TRBJ1-2	TRBD1	-	TGCGCCAGCAGCCAAGTTATCCCGGGACAGGGCTGGGGTGGCTACACCTTC	CASSQVIPGQGWGGYTF
TRBV20-1	TRBJ2-7	-	-	TGCAGTGTTCGGCGCGAGAGCTCCTACGAGCAGTACTTC	CSVRRESSYEQYF
TRBV12-3/TRBV12-4	TRBJ1-1	-	many	TGTGCCAGCAGTTTACGCGCCCGCCTCATGAACACTGAAGCTTTCTTT	CASSLRARLMNTEAFF
TRBV7-6	TRBJ1-2	-	many	TGTGCCAGCAGCTTGGACCAGGGGCTCTATGGCTACACCTTC	CASSLDQGLYGYTF
TRBV5-1	TRBJ2-5	-	few	TGCGCCAGCAGCTTGGGGGACCCAGTCCCAGAGACCCAGTACTTC	CASSLGDPVPETQYF
TRBV12-3/TRBV12-4	TRBJ1-2	-	few	TGTGCCAGCTCCCAGGGGCCGGGGGGAAAAGGGCCTAACTATGGCTACACCTTC	CASSQGPGGKGPNYGYTF
TRBV7-6	TRBJ2-1	TRBD2	-	TGTGCCAGCAGCTTAGGTAGCGGGGAGTCCCCCGAGCAGTTCTTC	CASSLGSGESPEQFF
TRBV30	TRBJ2-5	-	few	TGTGCCTGGAGTCGCTCAGGGGTGGTTGTGGAGACCCAGTACTTC	CAWSRSGVVVETQYF
TRBV5-1	TRBJ1-2	-	many	TGCGCCAGCAGTCCAGACGGTCGCTATGGCTACACCTTC	CASSPDGRYGYTF